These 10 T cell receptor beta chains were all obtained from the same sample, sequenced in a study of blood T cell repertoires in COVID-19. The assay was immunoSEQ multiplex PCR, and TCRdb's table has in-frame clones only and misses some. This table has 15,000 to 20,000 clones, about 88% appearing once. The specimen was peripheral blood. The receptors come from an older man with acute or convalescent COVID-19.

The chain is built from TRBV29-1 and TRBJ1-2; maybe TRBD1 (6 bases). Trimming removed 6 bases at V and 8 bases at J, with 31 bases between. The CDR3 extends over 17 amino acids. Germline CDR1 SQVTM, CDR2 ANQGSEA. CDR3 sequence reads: CSVHGTPRVTGQGGYTF. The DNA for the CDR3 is TGCAGCGTCCACGGGACCCCTCGAGTCACAGGGCAGGGCGGCTACACCTTC. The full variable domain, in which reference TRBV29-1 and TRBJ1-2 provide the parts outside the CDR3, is SAVISQKPSRDICQRGTSLTIQCQVDSQVTMMFWYRQQPGQSLTLIATANQGSEATYESGFVIDKFPISRPNLTFSTLTVSNMSPEDSSIYLCSVHGTPRVTGQGGYTFGSGTRLTVV.

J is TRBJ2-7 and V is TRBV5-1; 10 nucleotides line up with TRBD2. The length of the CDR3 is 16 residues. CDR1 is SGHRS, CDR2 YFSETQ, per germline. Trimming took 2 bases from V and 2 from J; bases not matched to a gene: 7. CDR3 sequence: CASSFPTSGPTYEQYF. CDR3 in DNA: TGCGCCAGCAGCTTTCCGACTAGCGGGCCTACCTACGAGCAGTACTTC.

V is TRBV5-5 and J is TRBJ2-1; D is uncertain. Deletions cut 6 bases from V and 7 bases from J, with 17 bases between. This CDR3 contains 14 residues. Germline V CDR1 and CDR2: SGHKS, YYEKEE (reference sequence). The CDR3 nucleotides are TGTGCCAGCACCGCGGAGCCAGCGAGGAATGAGCAGTTCTTC. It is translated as CASTAEPARNEQFF. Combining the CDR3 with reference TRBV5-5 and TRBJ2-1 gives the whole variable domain DAGVTQSPTHLIKTRGQQVTLRCSPISGHKSVSWYQQVLGQGPQFIFQYYEKEERGRGNFPDRFSARQFPNYSSELNVNALLLGDSALYLCASTAEPARNEQFFGPGTRLTVL.

The CDR3 DNA reads as TGTGCCAGCATCCAAGCGGGGAGCATCTACGAGCAGTACTTC. It specifies CASIQAGSIYEQYF. The chain recombines TRBV5-7 with TRBJ2-7; 7 nucleotides match TRBD2. TRBV5-7 is given ORF status, its function remaining uncertain. The CDR3 length is 14 residues. Unmatched junction bases numbered 9, after V lost 6 bases and J lost 3 bases.

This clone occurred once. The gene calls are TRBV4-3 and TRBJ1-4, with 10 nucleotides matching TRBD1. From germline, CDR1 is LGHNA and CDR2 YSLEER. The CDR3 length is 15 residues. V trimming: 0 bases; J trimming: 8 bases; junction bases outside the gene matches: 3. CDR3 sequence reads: CASSQERTGGEKLFF. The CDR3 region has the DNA TGCGCCAGCAGCCAAGAGAGGACAGGGGGGGAAAAACTGTTTTTT.

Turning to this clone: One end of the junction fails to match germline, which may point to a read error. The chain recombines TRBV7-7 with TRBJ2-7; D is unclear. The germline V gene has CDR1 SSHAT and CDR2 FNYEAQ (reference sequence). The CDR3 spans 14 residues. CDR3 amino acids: CASSLGPGSYEQYF. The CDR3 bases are TGTGCTAGCAGCTTAGGTCCAGGATCCTACGAGCAGTACTTC.

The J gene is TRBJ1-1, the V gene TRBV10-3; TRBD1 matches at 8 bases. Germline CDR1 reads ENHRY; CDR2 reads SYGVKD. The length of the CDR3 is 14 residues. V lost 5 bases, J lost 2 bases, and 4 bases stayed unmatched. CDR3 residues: CAISNDRGNTEAFF. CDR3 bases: TGTGCCATCAGTAATGACAGGGGTAACACTGAAGCTTTCTTT.

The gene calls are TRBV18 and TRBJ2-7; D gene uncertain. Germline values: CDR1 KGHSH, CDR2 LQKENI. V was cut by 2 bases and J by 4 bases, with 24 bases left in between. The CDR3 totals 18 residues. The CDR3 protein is CASSPSAGSVTWVYEQYF. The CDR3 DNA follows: TGTGCCAGCTCACCATCTGCAGGTTCTGTGACCTGGGTGTACGAGCAGTACTTC.

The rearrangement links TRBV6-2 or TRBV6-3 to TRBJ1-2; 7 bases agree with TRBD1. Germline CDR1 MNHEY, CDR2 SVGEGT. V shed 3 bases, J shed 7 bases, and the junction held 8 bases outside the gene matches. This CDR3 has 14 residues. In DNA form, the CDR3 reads TGTGCCAGCAGTTATAAGGGGGCAGTCTCTGGCTACACCTTC. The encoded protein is CASSYKGAVSGYTF.

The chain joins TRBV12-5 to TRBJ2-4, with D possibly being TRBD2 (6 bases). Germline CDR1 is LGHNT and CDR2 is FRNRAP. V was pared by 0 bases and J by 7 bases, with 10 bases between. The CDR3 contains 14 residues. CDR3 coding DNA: TGTGCTAGTGGTTTGGTTACAGCGGGTAACATTCAGTACTTC. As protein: CASGLVTAGNIQYF. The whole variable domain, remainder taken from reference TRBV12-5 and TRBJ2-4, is DARVTQTPRHKVTEMGQEVTMRCQPILGHNTVFWYRQTMMQGLELLAYFRNRAPLDDSGMPKDRFSAEMPDATLATLKIQPSEPRDSAVYFCASGLVTAGNIQYFGAGTRLSVL.